The rows below give T cell receptor beta chains drawn from one sample of a study of blood T cell repertoires in COVID-19. Libraries were prepared by immunoSEQ multiplex PCR; TCRdb keeps only in-frame clonotypes and omits some of them. The sample lists roughly 90,000 clones; over 75% were seen once. Input material: peripheral blood. Every receptor here comes from a woman of 80 years or more with COVID-19, enrolled during active disease. CDR3s include the opening cysteine and the closing phenylalanine or tryptophan. The D gene is left open where the match is weak. Clone size is shown for a subset of rows, as once, few, many or a class of expanded clone.

clone size,D gene,V gene,J gene,CDR3 DNA,CDR3 protein
few,TRBD2,TRBV2,TRBJ2-7,TGTGCCAGCAGTGGATTAACTAGCGGGATTTCCTACGAGCAGTACTTC,CASSGLTSGISYEQYF
-,-,TRBV29-1,TRBJ2-1,TGCAGCGTTGGCCGGACTGAAGAGCAGTTCTTC,CSVGRTEEQFF
-,-,TRBV3-1/TRBV3-2,TRBJ2-5,TGTGCCAGCAGCCAGGGCCGCCAAGAGACCCAGTACTTC,CASSQGRQETQYF
once,-,TRBV7-9,TRBJ2-1,TGTGCCAGCAGCTCCCGACTAGCACGGAGGGGGAATGAGCAGTTCTTC,CASSSRLARRGNEQFF
-,-,TRBV6-6,TRBJ2-5,TGTGCCAGCAGTTACCCGCGAGAGACCCAGTACTTC,CASSYPRETQYF
few,-,TRBV3-1/TRBV3-2,TRBJ2-7,TGTGCCAGCAGCCAAGCGCTCAACAGGGAAGGTGTCTACGAGCAGTACTTC,CASSQALNREGVYEQYF
few,-,TRBV6-2/TRBV6-3,TRBJ1-6,TGTGCCAGCAGTTACGATGGCGGTAATTCACCCCTCCACTTT,CASSYDGGNSPLHF
few,TRBD2,TRBV2,TRBJ2-1,TGTGCCAGCAGTGAAAGCGGGAGGGCCGGCAATGAGCAGTTCTTC,CASSESGRAGNEQFF
-,TRBD1,TRBV28,TRBJ1-2,TGTGCCACCCTGCGGGACAGCGGCTACACCTTC,CATLRDSGYTF
-,TRBD2,TRBV18,TRBJ2-7,TGTGCCAGCTCACCATTCCCTAGCGGGAGTACCCACGAGCAGTACTTC,CASSPFPSGSTHEQYF
-,-,TRBV27,TRBJ1-5,TGTGCCAGCAGTTTAAACTTCGGGTTTTATAGCAATCAGCCCCAGCATTTT,CASSLNFGFYSNQPQHF
-,TRBD1,TRBV7-2,TRBJ2-1,TGTGCCAGCAGCTCTCGGGACAGCTACAATGAGCAGTTCTTC,CASSSRDSYNEQFF
-,-,TRBV6-5,TRBJ2-1,TGTGCCAGCAGTCAGGGTCTCGGCGGCCACAATGAGCAGTTCTTC,CASSQGLGGHNEQFF
once,-,TRBV6-1,TRBJ1-2,TGTGCCAGCAGTGAAGGTTCGGTTGCTAACTATGGCTACACCTTC,CASSEGSVANYGYTF
-,TRBD1,TRBV27,TRBJ2-7,TGTGCCAGCAGTTCCCGGACAGGGGGCTACGAGCAGTACTTC,CASSSRTGGYEQYF
-,-,TRBV30,TRBJ1-2,TGTGCCTGGCTCAGGGGTGGCTACTATGGCTACACCTTC,CAWLRGGYYGYTF
-,-,TRBV7-9,TRBJ2-3,TGTGCCAGCAGCCCAACAGGGGATACGCAGTATTTT,CASSPTGDTQYF
-,-,TRBV30,TRBJ1-6,TGTGCCTGGAGTGTACTTGGACAGACGGGTTCACCCCTCCACTTT,CAWSVLGQTGSPLHF
-,-,TRBV7-2,TRBJ2-4,TGTGCCAGCAGCTTTGGGGAGCGGGTTAACATTCAGTACTTC,CASSFGERVNIQYF
-,-,TRBV7-2,TRBJ2-2,TGTGCCAGCAGCTCTGCTAGGTACACCGGGGAGCTGTTTTTT,CASSSARYTGELFF